A single sample gave rise to the 2 T cell receptor beta chains below, sequenced in a study of patients with pleural tuberculosis. One entry per CDR3 protein, called by TCRdb with MiXCR from the reads. This table holds 45,000 to 60,000 distinct CDR3 sequences, 5.5% to 8% found once. Receptors were obtained from a human donor with pleural tuberculosis.

This clonotype was counted at least ten times. The rearrangement joins TRBV6-1 to TRBJ2-5, with D unresolved. The CDR3 spans 12 residues. From germline, CDR1 is MNHNS and CDR2 SASEGT. V lost 7 bases, J lost 3 bases, and 9 bases lay in between. The CDR3: CASTPREETQYF. The CDR3 region has the DNA TGTGCCAGCACCCCAAGAGAAGAGACCCAGTACTTC.

This clonotype was found a few times. CDR3 protein: CASRVNTGELFF. The CDR3 nucleotides read TGTGCCAGCAGAGTCAACACCGGGGAGCTGTTTTTT. The genes are TRBV2 and TRBJ2-2; D is unresolved. The V end lost 6 bases, the J end lost 2 bases, and 4 bases lay between the germline ends. From germline, CDR1 is SNHLY and CDR2 FYNNEI. CDR3 length: 12 residues. Looking up the rest from reference TRBV2 and TRBJ2-2 gives the full variable domain: EPEVTQTPSHQVTQMGQEVILRCVPISNHLYFYWYRQILGQKVEFLVSFYNNEISEKSEIFDDQFSVERPDGSNFTLKIRSTKLEDSAMYFCASRVNTGELFFGEGSRLTVL.